This is a list of T cell receptor beta chains from one sample in a study of CD8 T cells in Susac syndrome. TCRdb ran MiXCR on the immunoSEQ multiplex PCR reads and lists one entry per CDR3 protein. The sample has 200,000 to 250,000 distinct CDR3 sequences; 80% to 95% are singletons. Sequenced input: CD4+ T cells from PBMCs. These receptors came from a human donor with multiple sclerosis. The conserved cysteine and the conserved F or W are not part of the CDR3 here. The order of the fields is V gene, J gene, CDR3 protein.

TRBV19	TRBJ1-2	ASSTTGGVYGYT
TRBV28	TRBJ1-2	ASSSPGGVWGYT
TRBV6-1	TRBJ2-7	ASTPLGAAYEQY
TRBV20-1	TRBJ1-6	SARAPGQHNSPLH
TRBV18	TRBJ2-3	ASSPLPRGTDTQY
TRBV12-2	TRBJ1-2	ASRFTGRVRYGYT
TRBV30	TRBJ2-6	AWDRGGTSGSSGANVLT
TRBV2	TRBJ2-2	ASSRTGKGGELF
TRBV20-1	TRBJ2-1	SANSGGALYNEQF
TRBV6-1	TRBJ2-1	ASSPVLPSAGVSYNEQF
TRBV30	TRBJ2-5	AWRPRGQETQY
TRBV3-1	TRBJ1-3	ASSQVDLGGNTIY
TRBV19	TRBJ1-1	ASSIQGAGNTEAF
TRBV7-8	TRBJ1-5	ASSLAGVRDSNQPQH
TRBV30	TRBJ1-4	AWLGCDEKLF
TRBV20-1	TRBJ1-1	SVVVNTEAF
TRBV4-2	TRBJ1-1	ASSPEDRAAF
TRBV30	TRBJ2-5	AWNRAQETQY
TRBV12-3/TRBV12-4	TRBJ1-2	ASSMDRGTYGYT
TRBV18	TRBJ1-4	ASSPQGAFGKKLF
TRBV6-6	TRBJ2-6	ASSPPNRSGANVLT
TRBV14	TRBJ1-6	ASSDSPRSPLH
TRBV5-6	TRBJ2-3	ASSFFGTDTQY
TRBV3-1	TRBJ2-5	ASSQESLSLMANQETQY
TRBV5-6	TRBJ2-3	ASSSASGGWIDTQY
TRBV2	TRBJ2-3	ASSRGSGGTDTQY
TRBV7-2	TRBJ2-1	ASSHAGTRDNEQF
TRBV3-1	TRBJ2-2	ASSPALGTGNTGELF
TRBV12-3/TRBV12-4	TRBJ2-6	AGSFQGSGANVLT
TRBV3-1	TRBJ1-2	ASSQHTGTGIGAGYT
TRBV5-4	TRBJ2-2	ASSLAGGSYTGELF
TRBV28	TRBJ1-2	ASSSPGRGSYGYT
TRBV29-1	TRBJ2-1	SACLAGDNEQF
TRBV27	TRBJ1-2	ASSLTVGQGSSGYT
TRBV7-2	TRBJ1-1	ASSYTGNTEAF
TRBV20-1	TRBJ1-6	SPRPTGRGNSPLH
TRBV11-3	TRBJ1-2	ASSFGYGNYGYT
TRBV9	TRBJ2-3	ASSVGASGSITDTQY
TRBV18	TRBJ2-5	ASSPTKGAQETQY
TRBV3-1	TRBJ1-2	ASSQAGQGAGGYT
TRBV29-1	TRBJ1-1	SAEQSPGNTEAF
TRBV15	TRBJ2-1	ATSRYLAGGPDEQF
TRBV27	TRBJ1-3	ASSYSGNTIY
TRBV5-4	TRBJ1-2	ASSSSGTGIYGYT
TRBV20-1	TRBJ1-2	SAPTPVTGYGYT
TRBV6-1	TRBJ1-2	ASSDTAAYGYT
TRBV6-5	TRBJ1-3	ASSRGSGNTIY
TRBV5-1	TRBJ2-7	ASSLRLASTHEQY
TRBV7-9	TRBJ2-1	ASSLASGRAVNEQF
TRBV15	TRBJ2-5	ATSRDGTVQETQY
TRBV20-1	TRBJ2-7	SARDVGYEQY
TRBV6-5	TRBJ1-2	ASRRGENGYT
TRBV3-1	TRBJ1-5	ASSPGGGQPQH
TRBV15	TRBJ1-4	ATSRTEEKLF
TRBV6-7	TRBJ2-1	ASSYSPAGDNEQF
TRBV4-1	TRBJ2-3	ASSHGLAGGPHTQY
TRBV10-3	TRBJ1-4	AISESKQSNEKLF
TRBV24-1	TRBJ2-2	ATRDLNTGELF
TRBV20-1	TRBJ2-3	SVRPGLAGGLPDTQY